A single sample is the source of the 10 T cell receptor beta chains below, sequenced in a study of patients and donors after allogeneic stem cell transplantation. From the RT-PCR reads, TCRdb called clonotypes with MiXCR, one entry per CDR3 protein. The sample has approximately 430,000 distinct CDR3 sequences; roughly 17% are singletons. Sequenced: blood, either unsorted or a sorted T cell fraction (not recorded which). These TCRs come from a human donor who was either an allogeneic HSCT recipient or a stem cell or donor lymphocyte infusion donor (not recorded which). It is not recorded whose cells these are; they may come from a transplant donor.

This clonotype was observed a handful of times. The chain uses TRBV6-1 and TRBJ1-2; the match to TRBD1 covers 7 bases. The CDR3 spans 14 residues. The germline V gene has CDR1 MNHNS and CDR2 SASEGT. V gave up 6 bases and J gave up 0 bases; unmatched junction bases: 4. CDR3 coding DNA: TGTGCCAGCAGAGCAGGGGGAGCTAACTATGGCTACACCTTC. It encodes CASRAGGANYGYTF.

In the case of this clonotype: Since a much larger clone is just one base distant, this may be a read error. The chain links TRBV12-3 or TRBV12-4 to TRBJ1-3; no clear D gene. This CDR3 is built from 15 residues. The V and J ends lost 6 bases and 4 bases respectively, with 16 bases between them. The CDR3 here is CASRAFGWVGNTIYF. As DNA, the CDR3 is TGTGCCAGCAGGGCTTTCGGCTGGGTCGGAAACACCATATATTTT.

The V call is TRBV9, the J call TRBJ2-7; TRBD2 matches at 7 bases. Germline V CDR1 and CDR2: SGDLS, YYNGEE. V was pared by 2 bases and J by 4 bases, with 6 bases of the junction left unmatched. The CDR3 has 14 amino acids. CDR3 DNA sequence: TGTGCCAGCAGCGTGGCGGGAGAAGGATACGAGCAGTACTTC. Translation gives CASSVAGEGYEQYF.

The chain recombines TRBV11-3 with TRBJ2-5; TRBD2 is a possible D gene (6 bases). V shed 0 bases and J shed 7 bases, with 12 bases lying between them. The germline V gene has CDR1 SGHNT and CDR2 YENEEA. The CDR3 has 14 residues. The CDR3 bases are TGTGCCAGCAGCTTAGATCCGGACTACGGGACCCAGTACTTC. Amino acid sequence: CASSLDPDYGTQYF.

In its sample, this clonotype was seen many times. The chain joins TRBV6-2 or TRBV6-3 to TRBJ2-1; a weak D match, TRBD2 (5 bases). V was clipped by 5 bases and J by 0 bases, with 20 bases between them. The CDR3 loop spans 18 amino acids. In germline, CDR1 is MNHEY, CDR2 SVGEGT. The CDR3 is CASSPMREGRPSYNEQFF. CDR3 coding DNA: TGTGCCAGCAGTCCAATGCGAGAGGGAAGGCCCTCCTACAATGAGCAGTTCTTC.

J is TRBJ2-5 and V is TRBV5-5, with 11 bases aligning to TRBD1. V gave up 5 bases and J gave up 4 bases; unmatched junction bases: 7. CDR1 and CDR2 (germline): SGHKS, YYEKEE (reference sequence). This CDR3 region has 15 residues. For the CDR3, the DNA is TGTGCCAGCAGACGGGACAGGGGGGAAAGAGAGACCCAGTACTTC. Translation gives CASRRDRGERETQYF. The whole variable domain, remainder taken from reference TRBV5-5 and TRBJ2-5, is DAGVTQSPTHLIKTRGQQVTLRCSPISGHKSVSWYQQVLGQGPQFIFQYYEKEERGRGNFPDRFSARQFPNYSSELNVNALLLGDSALYLCASRRDRGERETQYFGPGTRLLVL.

The chain uses TRBV20-1 and TRBJ2-5; D is possibly TRBD1 (5 bases). Germline CDR1 DFQATT, CDR2 SNEGSKA (reference sequence). Between the trimmed V and J ends, which lost 3 bases and 4 bases, there was a span of 18 bases. The CDR3 contains 15 residues. DNA for the CDR3: TGCAGTGCTAGGCCCGCCTCCAGGGTGCCAGAGACCCAGTACTTC. Translated: CSARPASRVPETQYF.

This clonotype was counted many times. The chain links TRBV25-1 to TRBJ2-1, with 8 bases aligning to TRBD2. V gave up 10 bases and J gave up 0 bases; unmatched junction bases: 2. The CDR3 runs 13 residues. CDR1 is MGHDK, CDR2 SYGVNS, per germline. The CDR3 loop reads CATSGSSYNEQFF. CDR3 DNA: TGTGCCACCAGCGGGAGCTCCTACAATGAGCAGTTCTTC.

The V and J genes are TRBV2 and TRBJ1-1, with TRBD1 as a possible D gene (6 bases). Per the germline V gene, CDR1 is SNHLY and CDR2 is FYNNEI. V lost 6 bases and J lost 4, with 18 bases in between. CDR3 length equals 15 residues. Here the CDR3 DNA reads TGTGCCAGCAGACAATTCCGGGGGCAGCCCACTGAAGCTTTCTTT. As protein: CASRQFRGQPTEAFF.

This clonotype occurred many times. The chain couples TRBV4-1 to TRBJ2-7; D gene uncertain. The CDR3 has 14 amino acids. Germline CDR1 is MGHRA and CDR2 is YSYEKL. V was cut by 1 base and J by 3 bases, with 10 bases left in between. The CDR3 DNA sequence: TGCGCCAGCAGCCAAGTCCTGGGCGGCTACGAGCAGTACTTC. Translating it yields CASSQVLGGYEQYF.